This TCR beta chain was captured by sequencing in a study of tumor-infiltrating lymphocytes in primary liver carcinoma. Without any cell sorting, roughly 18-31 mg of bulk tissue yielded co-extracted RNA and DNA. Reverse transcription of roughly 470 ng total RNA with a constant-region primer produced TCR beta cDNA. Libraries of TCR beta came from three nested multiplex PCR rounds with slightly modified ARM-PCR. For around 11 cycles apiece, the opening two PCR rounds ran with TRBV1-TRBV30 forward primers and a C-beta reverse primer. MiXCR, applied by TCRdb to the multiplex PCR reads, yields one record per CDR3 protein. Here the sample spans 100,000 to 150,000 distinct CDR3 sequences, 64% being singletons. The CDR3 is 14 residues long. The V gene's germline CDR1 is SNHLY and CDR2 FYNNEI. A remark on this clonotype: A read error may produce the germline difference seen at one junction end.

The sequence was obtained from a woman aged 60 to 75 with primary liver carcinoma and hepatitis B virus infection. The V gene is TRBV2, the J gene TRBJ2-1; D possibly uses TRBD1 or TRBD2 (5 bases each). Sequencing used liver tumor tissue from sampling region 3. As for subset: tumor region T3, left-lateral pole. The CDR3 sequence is CASRLAFGANERLF. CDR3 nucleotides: TGCGCCAGCAGGCTAGCATTCGGGGCCAATGAGCGGCTCTTC.